The 21 T cell receptor beta chains presented below share a single source sample, sequenced in a study of blood T cell repertoires in COVID-19. The repertoire was sequenced with immunoSEQ multiplex PCR; TCRdb's copy has only in-frame clones and lacks some. This table has about 60,000 clones, around 85% appearing once. Sequencing was carried out using peripheral blood. All receptors derive from a human donor in a cohort sampled during active COVID-19.

The chain joins TRBV19 to TRBJ1-1; D call uncertain. Trimming took 7 bases from V and 3 from J, leaving 15 bases between them. The germline V gene has CDR1 LNHDA and CDR2 SQIVND (reference sequence). The CDR3 spans 14 residues. The CDR3 DNA reads as TGTGCCAGTAAGGACCCCGGGAGGTACACTGAAGCTTTCTTT. It translates to CASKDPGRYTEAFF.

V and J are TRBV5-1 and TRBJ1-6, with D possibly being TRBD1 (6 bases). Germline CDR1 SGHRS, CDR2 YFSETQ. Trimming shortened V by 5 bases and J by 10 bases, and 13 bases separated the two germline ends. The CDR3 extends over 13 amino acids. In nucleotides, the CDR3 is TGCGCCAGCAGACAGAACAGGGAATCACCCCTCCACTTT. Residues: CASRQNRESPLHF.

J is TRBJ2-7 and V is TRBV19, with 7 bases lining up with TRBD1. V dropped 3 bases and J dropped 6; count of bases not matched to a gene: 5. The CDR3 has 13 amino acids. Per germline, CDR1 LNHDA and CDR2 SQIVND (reference sequence). The CDR3 DNA sequence: TGTGCCAGTAGTATGGCAGGGGGAAGCGAGCAGTACTTC. Translation: CASSMAGGSEQYF. The full variable domain, rest sourced from reference TRBV19 and TRBJ2-7, is DGGITQSPKYLFRKEGQNVTLSCEQNLNHDAMYWYRQDPGQGLRLIYYSQIVNDFQKGDIAEGYSVSREKKESFPLTVTSAQKNPTAFYLCASSMAGGSEQYFGPGTRLTVT.

V and J are TRBV5-1 and TRBJ2-7; perhaps TRBD2 as D (5 bases). This CDR3 is 15 amino acids long. CDR1 and CDR2 (germline): SGHRS, YFSETQ. V shed 0 bases and J shed 7 bases, with 17 bases lying between them. CDR3 residues: CASSLDSRPSGEQYF. The DNA of the CDR3 is TGCGCCAGCAGCTTGGATTCCCGACCGTCGGGAGAGCAGTACTTC.

The chain is built from TRBV30 and TRBJ2-7, with 10 bases aligning to TRBD1. The germline CDR1 and CDR2 sequences are GTSNPN and SVGIG (reference sequence). V dropped 5 bases and J dropped 2; count of bases not matched to a gene: 9. The CDR3 runs 15 residues. CDR3 in DNA: TGTGCCTGGGGCAGACCCGGGACAGGGGCCTACGAGCAGTACTTC. Residues: CAWGRPGTGAYEQYF.

This chain connects TRBV19 to TRBJ1-5, with D maybe TRBD1 (5 bases). CDR1 and CDR2 from the germline V gene are LNHDA and SQIVND (reference sequence). Between the trimmed V and J ends, which lost 7 bases and 4 bases, there was a span of 11 bases. There are 13 residues in the CDR3. CDR3 loop: CASNRGYNQPQHF. DNA of the CDR3: TGTGCCAGTAATCGGGGGTATAATCAGCCCCAGCATTTT.

The chain combines TRBV12-5 with TRBJ2-3, with 10 bases lining up with TRBD1. Germline V gives CDR1 LGHNT, CDR2 FRNRAP. CDR3 size: 17 residues. V gave up 2 bases and J gave up 3 bases; unmatched junction bases: 8. CDR3: CASGLTRTGGRTDTQYF. CDR3 bases: TGTGCTAGTGGTTTGACCAGGACAGGGGGGCGGACAGATACGCAGTATTTT.

The chain carries TRBV10-3 and TRBJ2-1; perhaps TRBD2 as D (5 bases). CDR1 and CDR2 (germline): ENHRY, SYGVKD. Deletions cut 0 bases from V and 4 bases from J, with 13 bases between. CDR3 size: 16 residues. This CDR3 reads CAISESGSGGYNEQFF. The CDR3 DNA reads TGTGCCATCAGTGAGTCGGGGAGCGGAGGTTACAATGAGCAGTTCTTC.

The rearrangement links TRBV3-1 (or the pseudogene TRBV3-2) to TRBJ2-5, with D tentatively TRBD1 (5 bases). The CDR3 runs to 14 residues. V was pared by 1 base and J by 6 bases, with 12 bases between. Looked up from germline, CDR1 is LGHDT and CDR2 is YNNKEL (reference sequence). CDR3 loop: CASSQGMGPKTQYF. The CDR3 DNA follows: TGTGCCAGCAGCCAAGGGATGGGGCCAAAGACCCAGTACTTC.

This clone has a handful of counts. The chain joins TRBV4-3 to TRBJ2-1; the match to TRBD1 covers 8 bases. J was trimmed by 5 bases and V by 4 bases; bases with no gene match: 10. The CDR3 is made up of 16 amino acids. CDR1 is LGHNA and CDR2 is YSLEER in the germline V gene. CDR3 sequence (DNA): TGCGCCAGCAGCCCCGGGGTGGACAGGGAAAACAATGAGCAGTTCTTC. This sequence encodes CASSPGVDRENNEQFF.

Details on this clone: Other DNA sequences in this specimen translate into the identical CDR3. The chain has TRBV2 and TRBJ2-5; 12 nucleotides align to TRBD2. Trimming cost V 4 bases and J 4 bases; bases outside gene matches: 1. The CDR3 sequence is 14 residues long. CDR1 and CDR2 from the germline V gene are SNHLY and FYNNEI. CDR3 nucleotides: TGTGCCAGCAGTGGACTAGCGGGAGCAGAGACCCAGTACTTC. Its protein product is CASSGLAGAETQYF.

CDR3 loop: CASSLAGQGGEPQHF. DNA of the CDR3: TGCGCCAGCAGCTTGGCCGGACAGGGCGGGGAGCCCCAGCATTTT. V usage is TRBV5-1 and J usage is TRBJ1-5; 8 positions match TRBD1. The ends lost 0 bases at V and 8 bases at J; junction bases unmatched: 7. CDR3 size: 15 residues. Germline V lookup: CDR1 SGHRS, CDR2 YFSETQ.

The chain links TRBV5-1 to TRBJ2-2, with 8 bases fitting TRBD1. V lost 1 base, J lost 7 bases, and 9 bases stayed unmatched. Germline CDR1 SGHRS, CDR2 YFSETQ. The CDR3 covers 16 residues. The CDR3 bases are TGCGCCAGCAGCTTGAGCGTCCAGGGGGCCGGCGGGGAGCTGTTTTTT. As protein: CASSLSVQGAGGELFF.

The chain combines TRBV5-6 with TRBJ1-2; D might be TRBD1 (5 bases). This CDR3 spans 13 amino acids. The germline V gene has CDR1 SGHDT and CDR2 YYEEEE. Trimming left V 4 bases short and J 2 bases short, with 9 bases between. The CDR3 DNA reads TGTGCCAGCAGCCGTACAGGCAACTATGGCTACACCTTC. Translating gives CASSRTGNYGYTF.

This chain uses TRBV27 with TRBJ1-1, with TRBD1 as a possible D gene (6 bases). The V end was cut by 2 bases, the J end by 2 bases, with 9 bases between. The germline CDR1 and CDR2 sequences are MNHEY and SMNVEV (reference sequence). The CDR3 is made up of 14 amino acids. CDR3 in amino acids: CASSLDRYNTEAFF. The CDR3 DNA follows: TGTGCCAGCAGTTTAGACAGGTACAACACTGAAGCTTTCTTT.

V gene TRBV6-6 combines with J gene TRBJ2-1; TRBD1 matches at 7 bases. Germline CDR1 is MNHNY and CDR2 is SVGAGI (reference sequence). This CDR3 has 14 amino acids. Trimming removed 0 bases from V and 8 bases from J; junction bases left unmatched: 4. In DNA form, the CDR3 reads TGTGCCAGCAGTTACTCGAAGGGGGCCGATGAGCAGTTCTTC. Amino acids: CASSYSKGADEQFF.

The gene calls are TRBV24-1 and TRBJ2-5, with a weak D call TRBD1 (8 bases). The CDR3 is 17 residues long. Germline CDR1 and CDR2: KGHDR and SFDVKD. V was clipped by 2 bases and J by 2 bases, with 17 bases between them. The CDR3 loop reads CATSDSAQGEGQETQYF. As DNA, the CDR3 is TGTGCCACCAGTGATTCCGCACAGGGGGAGGGACAAGAGACCCAGTACTTC.

The chain links TRBV29-1 to TRBJ2-7; 7 bases are a match to TRBD1. This CDR3 region has 12 residues. Germline V CDR1 and CDR2: SQVTM, ANQGSEA. V dropped 4 bases and J dropped 2; count of bases not matched to a gene: 2. CDR3 region: CSVVGQAYEQYF. The CDR3 nucleotides read TGCAGCGTTGTCGGACAGGCCTACGAGCAGTACTTC.

The V gene is TRBV28, the J gene TRBJ1-1, with D uncertain. The CDR3 length is 14 residues. Germline V CDR1 and CDR2: MDHEN, SYDVKM. The V gene lost 7 bases and the J gene lost 5 bases, with 17 bases spanning the gap. The CDR3 nucleotides read TGTGCCAGCAATTCCCCAGGAGGGCGGACTGAAGCTTTCTTT. Protein sequence: CASNSPGGRTEAFF.

The chain links TRBV5-1 to TRBJ2-3, with 14 nucleotides matching TRBD2. Germline CDR1 and CDR2: SGHRS and YFSETQ. This CDR3 comprises 16 residues. The ends lost 4 bases at V and 2 bases at J; junction bases unmatched: 3. The CDR3 DNA reads as TGCGCCAGCAGCCGGGGACTAGCGGGAGACACAGATACGCAGTATTTT. Translated: CASSRGLAGDTDTQYF.

The chain is built from TRBV6-5 and TRBJ2-1; 9 bases line up with TRBD2. The J segment lost 7 bases and the V segment lost 5 bases, leaving 9 bases of the junction unmatched. Germline V lookup: CDR1 MNHEY, CDR2 SVGAGI. The CDR3 consists of 15 residues. The CDR3, as DNA: TGTGCCAGCAGTCAATCTAGCGGGGATGGAAATGAGCAGTTCTTC. The encoded protein is CASSQSSGDGNEQFF.